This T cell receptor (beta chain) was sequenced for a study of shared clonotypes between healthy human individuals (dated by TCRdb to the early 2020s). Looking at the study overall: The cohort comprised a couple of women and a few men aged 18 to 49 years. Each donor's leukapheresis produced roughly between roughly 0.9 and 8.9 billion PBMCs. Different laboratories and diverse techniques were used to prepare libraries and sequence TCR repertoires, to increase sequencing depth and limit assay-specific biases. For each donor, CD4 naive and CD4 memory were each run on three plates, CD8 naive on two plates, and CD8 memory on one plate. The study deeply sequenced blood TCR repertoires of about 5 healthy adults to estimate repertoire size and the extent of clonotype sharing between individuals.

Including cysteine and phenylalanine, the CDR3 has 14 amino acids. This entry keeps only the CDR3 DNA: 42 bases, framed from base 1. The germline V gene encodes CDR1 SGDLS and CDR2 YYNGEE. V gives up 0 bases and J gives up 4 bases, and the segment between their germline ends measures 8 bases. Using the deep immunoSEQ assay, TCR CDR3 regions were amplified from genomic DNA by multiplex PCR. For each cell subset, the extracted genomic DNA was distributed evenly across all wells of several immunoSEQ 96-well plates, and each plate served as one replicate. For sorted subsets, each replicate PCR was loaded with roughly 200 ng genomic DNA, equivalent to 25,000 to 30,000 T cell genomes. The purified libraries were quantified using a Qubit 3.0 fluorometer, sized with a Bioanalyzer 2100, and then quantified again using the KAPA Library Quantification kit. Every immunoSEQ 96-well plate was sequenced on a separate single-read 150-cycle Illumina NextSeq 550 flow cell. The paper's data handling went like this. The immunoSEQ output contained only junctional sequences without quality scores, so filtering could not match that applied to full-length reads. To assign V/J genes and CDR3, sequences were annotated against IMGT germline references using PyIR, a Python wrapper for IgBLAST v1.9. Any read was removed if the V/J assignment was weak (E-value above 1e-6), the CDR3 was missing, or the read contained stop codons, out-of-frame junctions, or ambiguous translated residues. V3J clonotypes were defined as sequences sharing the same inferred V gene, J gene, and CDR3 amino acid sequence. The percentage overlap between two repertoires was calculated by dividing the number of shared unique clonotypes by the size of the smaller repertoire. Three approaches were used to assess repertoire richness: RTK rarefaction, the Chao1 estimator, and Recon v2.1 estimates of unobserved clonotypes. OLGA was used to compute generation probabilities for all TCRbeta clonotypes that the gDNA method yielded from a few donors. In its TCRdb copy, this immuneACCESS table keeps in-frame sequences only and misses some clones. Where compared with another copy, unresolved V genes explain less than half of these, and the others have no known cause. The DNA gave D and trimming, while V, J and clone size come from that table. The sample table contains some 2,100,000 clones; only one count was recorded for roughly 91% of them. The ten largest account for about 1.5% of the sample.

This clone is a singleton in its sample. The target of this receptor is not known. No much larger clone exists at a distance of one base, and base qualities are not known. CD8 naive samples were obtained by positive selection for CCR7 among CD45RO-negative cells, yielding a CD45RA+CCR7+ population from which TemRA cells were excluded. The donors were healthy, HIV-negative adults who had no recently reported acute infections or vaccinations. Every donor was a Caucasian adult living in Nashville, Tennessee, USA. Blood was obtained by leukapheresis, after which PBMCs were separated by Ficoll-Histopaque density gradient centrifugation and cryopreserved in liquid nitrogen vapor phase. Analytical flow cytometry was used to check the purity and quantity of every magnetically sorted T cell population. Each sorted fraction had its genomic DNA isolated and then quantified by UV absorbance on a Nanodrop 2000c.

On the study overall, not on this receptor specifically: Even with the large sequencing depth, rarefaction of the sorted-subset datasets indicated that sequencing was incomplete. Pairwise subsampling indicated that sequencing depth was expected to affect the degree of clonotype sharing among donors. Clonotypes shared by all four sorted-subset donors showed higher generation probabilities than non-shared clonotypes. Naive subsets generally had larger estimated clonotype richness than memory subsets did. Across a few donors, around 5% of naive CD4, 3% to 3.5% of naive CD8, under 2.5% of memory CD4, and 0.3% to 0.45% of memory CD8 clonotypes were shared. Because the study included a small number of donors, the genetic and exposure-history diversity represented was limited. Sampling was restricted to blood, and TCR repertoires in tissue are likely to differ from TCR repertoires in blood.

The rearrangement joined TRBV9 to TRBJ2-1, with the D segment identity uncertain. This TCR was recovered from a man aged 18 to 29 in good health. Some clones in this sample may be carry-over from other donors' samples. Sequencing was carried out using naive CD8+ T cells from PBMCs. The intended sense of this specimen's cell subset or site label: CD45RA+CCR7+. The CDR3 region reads CASSVAFLYNEQFF. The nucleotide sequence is TGTGCCAGCAGCGTAGCTTTCCTTTACAATGAGCAGTTCTTC. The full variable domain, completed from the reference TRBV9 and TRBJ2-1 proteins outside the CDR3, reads DSGVTQTPKHLITATGQRVTLRCSPRSGDLSVYWYQQSLDQGLQFLIQYYNGEERAKGNILERFSAQQFPDLHSELNLSSLELGDSALYFCASSVAFLYNEQFFGPGTRLTVL.